This T cell receptor beta chain was found in a study of blood T cell repertoires in COVID-19. About the study: Samples taken during acute and convalescent COVID-19 were collected in the United States, Italy and Spain. Nucleic acid was either cDNA or gDNA, and it came from T cells, B-cell-depleted T cells, or PBMCs.

In the study's own analysis: Estimated nucleated cell counts came from reference gene primer amplification. The repertoire was sequenced with immunoSEQ multiplex PCR; TCRdb's copy has only in-frame clones and lacks some. V and J calls and clone size are as listed in that table; D and trimming were resolved from the DNA. This sample carries 65,000 or so clones, about 90% of them seen once, and the ten largest clones take about 9.5%. Germline V gene lookup returns CDR1 DFQATT and CDR2 SNEGSKA (reference sequence). This CDR3 is 11 amino acids long. Between the trimmed V and J ends, which lost 8 bases and 4 bases, there was a span of 11 bases.

This chain links TRBV20-1 with TRBJ2-5, with D unresolved. The receptor's source is a human donor with acute or convalescent COVID-19. The donor label of this sample is uncertain. What was sequenced was peripheral blood. The CDR3 DNA is TGCAGTCCCGCTCAGGCAGAGACCCAGTACTTC. Its translation is CSPAQAETQYF.